The sequence of this T cell receptor (beta chain) was determined in a study of shared clonotypes between healthy human individuals. In the study overall: CD4 naive and CD4 memory each took three plates per donor, while CD8 naive took two and CD8 memory one.

Germline CDR1 and CDR2: SEHNR and FQNEAQ (reference sequence). This CDR3 region has 15 residues. J gave up 10 bases and V 2 bases, and 8 bases lay outside the gene matches. CD4+ cells underwent separation, giving CD45RA+ naive and CD45RA-negative memory subsets. Some clones are missing from TCRdb's copy, which holds only in-frame ones; the method was immunoSEQ multiplex PCR. The table has 1.5 million to 1.9 million clones, 95% to 99% seen once. The rearrangement uses TRBV7-9 and TRBJ2-1; TRBD2 aligns across 10 bases. Source material: naive CD4+ T cells sorted from blood. Described subset: CD45RA+ positively selected. This receptor was identified in a young man in good health. CDR3 residues: CASSLRTSGSQEQFF. The DNA for the CDR3 is TGTGCCAGCAGCTTACGGACTAGCGGAAGCCAAGAGCAGTTCTTC.